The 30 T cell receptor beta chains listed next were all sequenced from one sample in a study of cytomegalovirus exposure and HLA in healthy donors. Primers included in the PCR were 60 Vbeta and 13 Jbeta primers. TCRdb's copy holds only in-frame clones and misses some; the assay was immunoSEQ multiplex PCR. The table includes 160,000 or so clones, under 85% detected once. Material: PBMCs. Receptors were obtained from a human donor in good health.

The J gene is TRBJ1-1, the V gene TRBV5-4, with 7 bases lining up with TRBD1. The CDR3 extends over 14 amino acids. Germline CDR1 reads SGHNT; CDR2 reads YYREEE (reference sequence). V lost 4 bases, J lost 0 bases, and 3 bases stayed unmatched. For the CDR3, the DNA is TGTGCCAGCAGCCCCGGGACAGTGAACACTGAAGCTTTCTTT. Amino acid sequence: CASSPGTVNTEAFF. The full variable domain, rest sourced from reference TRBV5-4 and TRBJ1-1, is ETGVTQSPTHLIKTRGQQVTLRCSSQSGHNTVSWYQQALGQGPQFIFQYYREEENGRGNFPPRFSGLQFPNYSSELNVNALELDDSALYLCASSPGTVNTEAFFGQGTRLTVV.

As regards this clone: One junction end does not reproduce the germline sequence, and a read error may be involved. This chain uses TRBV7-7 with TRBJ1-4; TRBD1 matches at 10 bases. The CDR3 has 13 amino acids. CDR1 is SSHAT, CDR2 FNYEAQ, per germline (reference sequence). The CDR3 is CASSRGQGEKLFF. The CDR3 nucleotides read TGTGCTAGCAGCCGGGGACAGGGGGAAAAACTGTTTTTT. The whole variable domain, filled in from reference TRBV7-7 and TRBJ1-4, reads GAGVSQSPRYKVTKRGQDVTLRCDPISSHATLYWYQQALGQGPEFLTYFNYEAQPDKSGLPSDRFSAERPEGSISTLTIQRTEQRDSAMYRCASSRGQGEKLFFGSGTQLSVL.

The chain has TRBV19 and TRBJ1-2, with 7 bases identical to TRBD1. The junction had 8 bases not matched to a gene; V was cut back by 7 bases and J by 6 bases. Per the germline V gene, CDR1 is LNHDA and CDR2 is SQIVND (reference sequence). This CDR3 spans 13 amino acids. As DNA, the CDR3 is TGTGCCAGTATCCGGGACAGCGAAAATGGCTACACCTTC. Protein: CASIRDSENGYTF.

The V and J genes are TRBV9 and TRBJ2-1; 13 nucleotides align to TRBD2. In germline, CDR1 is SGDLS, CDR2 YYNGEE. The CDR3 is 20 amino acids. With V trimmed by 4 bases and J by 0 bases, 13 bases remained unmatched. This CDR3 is CASSPRTSGGYFSSYNEQFF. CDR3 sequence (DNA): TGTGCCAGCAGCCCAAGGACTAGCGGGGGATACTTTAGCTCCTACAATGAGCAGTTCTTC.

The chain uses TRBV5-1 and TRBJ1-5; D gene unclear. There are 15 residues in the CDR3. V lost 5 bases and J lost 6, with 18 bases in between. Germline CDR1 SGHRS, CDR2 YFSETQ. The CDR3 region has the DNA TGCGCCAGCAGTCCCACGGGTCACAATGGTCAGCCCCAGCATTTT. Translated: CASSPTGHNGQPQHF. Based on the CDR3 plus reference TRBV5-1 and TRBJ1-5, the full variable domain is KAGVTQTPRYLIKTRGQQVTLSCSPISGHRSVSWYQQTPGQGLQFLFEYFSETQRNKGNFPGRFSGRQFSNSRSEMNVSTLELGDSALYLCASSPTGHNGQPQHFGDGTRLSIL.

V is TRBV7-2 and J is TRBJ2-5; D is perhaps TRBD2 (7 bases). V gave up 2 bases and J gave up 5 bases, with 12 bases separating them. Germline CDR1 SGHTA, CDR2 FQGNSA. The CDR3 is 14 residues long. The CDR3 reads CASSLRGGRETQYF. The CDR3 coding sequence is TGTGCCAGCAGCTTAAGGGGGGGAAGGGAGACCCAGTACTTC.

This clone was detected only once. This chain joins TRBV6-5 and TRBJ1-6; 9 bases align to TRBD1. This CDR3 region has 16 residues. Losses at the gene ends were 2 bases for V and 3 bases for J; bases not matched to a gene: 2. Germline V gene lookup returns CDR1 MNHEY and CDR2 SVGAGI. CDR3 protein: CASSYGDRDYNSPLHF. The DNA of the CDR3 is TGTGCCAGCAGTTACGGGGACAGGGACTATAATTCACCCCTCCACTTT.

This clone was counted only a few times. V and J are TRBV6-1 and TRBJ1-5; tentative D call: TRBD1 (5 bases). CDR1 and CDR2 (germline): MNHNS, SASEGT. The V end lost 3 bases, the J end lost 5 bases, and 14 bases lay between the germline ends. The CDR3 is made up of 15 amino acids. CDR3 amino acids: CASSEGLGTHQPQHF. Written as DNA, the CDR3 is TGTGCCAGCAGTGAGGGACTCGGGACGCATCAGCCCCAGCATTTT.

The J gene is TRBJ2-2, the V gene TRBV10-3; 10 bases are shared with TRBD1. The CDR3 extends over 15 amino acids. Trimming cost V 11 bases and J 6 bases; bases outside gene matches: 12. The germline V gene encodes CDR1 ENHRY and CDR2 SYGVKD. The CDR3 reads CAAKPGQGTSGELFF. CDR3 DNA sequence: TGTGCCGCCAAACCGGGACAGGGGACTTCCGGGGAGCTGTTTTTT.

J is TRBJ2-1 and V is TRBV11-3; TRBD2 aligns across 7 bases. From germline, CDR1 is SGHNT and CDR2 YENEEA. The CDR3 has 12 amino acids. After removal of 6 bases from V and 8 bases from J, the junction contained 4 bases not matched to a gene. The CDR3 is CASRGRGDEQFF. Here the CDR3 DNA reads TGTGCCAGCAGGGGTCGGGGGGATGAGCAGTTCTTC.

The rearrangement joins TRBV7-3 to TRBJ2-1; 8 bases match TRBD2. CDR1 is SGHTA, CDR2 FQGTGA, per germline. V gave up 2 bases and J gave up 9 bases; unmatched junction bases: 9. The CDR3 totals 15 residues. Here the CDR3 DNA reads TGTGCCAGCAGCTTAGGTAGCGGGGCGCGCAGTGAGCAGTTCTTC. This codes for CASSLGSGARSEQFF. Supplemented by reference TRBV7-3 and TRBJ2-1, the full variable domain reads GAGVSQTPSNKVTEKGKYVELRCDPISGHTALYWYRQSLGQGPEFLIYFQGTGAADDSGLPNDRFFAVRPEGSVSTLKIQRTERGDSAVYLCASSLGSGARSEQFFGPGTRLTVL.

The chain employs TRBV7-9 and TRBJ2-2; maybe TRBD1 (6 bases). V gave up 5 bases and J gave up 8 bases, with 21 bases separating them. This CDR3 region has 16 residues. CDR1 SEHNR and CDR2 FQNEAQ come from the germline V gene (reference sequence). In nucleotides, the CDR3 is TGTGCCAGCAGCATCAGGGGTCAGGTGGTCCCGGGGGAGCTGTTTTTT. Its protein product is CASSIRGQVVPGELFF. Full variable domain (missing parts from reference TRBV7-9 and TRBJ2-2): DTGVSQNPRHKITKRGQNVTFRCDPISEHNRLYWYRQTLGQGPEFLTYFQNEAQLEKSRLLSDRFSAERPKGSFSTLEIQRTEQGDSAMYLCASSIRGQVVPGELFFGEGSRLTVL.

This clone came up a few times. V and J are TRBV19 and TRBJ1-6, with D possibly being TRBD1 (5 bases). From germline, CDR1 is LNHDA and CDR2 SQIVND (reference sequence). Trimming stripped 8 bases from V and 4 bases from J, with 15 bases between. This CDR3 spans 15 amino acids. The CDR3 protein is CASLQEHRYNSPLHF. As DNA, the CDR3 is TGTGCCAGTTTACAGGAACATCGGTATAATTCACCCCTCCACTTT.

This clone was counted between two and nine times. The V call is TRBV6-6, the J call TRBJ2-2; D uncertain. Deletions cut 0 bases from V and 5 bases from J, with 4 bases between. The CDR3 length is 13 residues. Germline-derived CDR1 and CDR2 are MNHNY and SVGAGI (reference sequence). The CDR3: CASSYSRTGELFF. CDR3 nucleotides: TGTGCCAGCAGTTACTCGAGGACCGGGGAGCTGTTTTTT.

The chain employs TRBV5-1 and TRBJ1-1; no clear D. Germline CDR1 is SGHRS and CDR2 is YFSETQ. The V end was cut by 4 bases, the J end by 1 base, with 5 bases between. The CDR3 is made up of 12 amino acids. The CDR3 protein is CASSPGNTEAFF. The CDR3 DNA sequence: TGCGCCAGCAGCCCGGGGAACACTGAAGCTTTCTTT.

DNA of the CDR3: TGTGCCAGTAGTCAACAGGGGGCCTATAATTCACCCCTCCACTTT. Its protein product is CASSQQGAYNSPLHF. The chain uses TRBV19 and TRBJ1-6, with 8 positions matching TRBD1. Germline CDR1 reads LNHDA; CDR2 reads SQIVND (reference sequence). J gave up 2 bases and V 5 bases, and 2 bases lay outside the gene matches. The CDR3 is made up of 15 amino acids.

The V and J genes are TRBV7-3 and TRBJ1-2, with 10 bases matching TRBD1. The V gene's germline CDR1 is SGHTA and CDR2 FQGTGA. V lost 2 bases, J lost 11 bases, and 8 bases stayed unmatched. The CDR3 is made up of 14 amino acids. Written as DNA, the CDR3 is TGTGCCAGCAGCTTAGATCTCCAGGACAGGGGGTACACCTTC. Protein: CASSLDLQDRGYTF.

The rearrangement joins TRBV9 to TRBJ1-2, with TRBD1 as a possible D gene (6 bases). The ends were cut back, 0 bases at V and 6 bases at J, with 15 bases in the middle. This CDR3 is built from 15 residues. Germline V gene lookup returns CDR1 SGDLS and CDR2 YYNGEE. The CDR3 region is CASSVGGGGRDGYTF. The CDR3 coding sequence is TGTGCCAGCAGCGTAGGTGGCGGGGGGCGAGATGGCTACACCTTC.

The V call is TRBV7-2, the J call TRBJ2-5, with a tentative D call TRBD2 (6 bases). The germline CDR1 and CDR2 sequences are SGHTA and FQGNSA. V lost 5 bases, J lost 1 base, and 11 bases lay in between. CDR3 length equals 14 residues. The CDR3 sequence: CASSPRAGQETQYF. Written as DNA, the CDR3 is TGTGCCAGCAGCCCTAGAGCGGGCCAAGAGACCCAGTACTTC.

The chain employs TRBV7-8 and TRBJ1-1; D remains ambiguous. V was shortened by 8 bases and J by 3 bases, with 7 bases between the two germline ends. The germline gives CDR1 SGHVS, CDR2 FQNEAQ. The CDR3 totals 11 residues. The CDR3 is CASSPDTEAFF. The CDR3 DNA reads TGTGCCAGCTCGCCAGACACTGAAGCTTTCTTT. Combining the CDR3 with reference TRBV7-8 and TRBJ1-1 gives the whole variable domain GAGVSQSPRYKVAKRGQDVALRCDPISGHVSLFWYQQALGQGPEFLTYFQNEAQLDKSGLPSDRFFAERPEGSVSTLKIQRTQQEDSAVYLCASSPDTEAFFGQGTRLTVV.

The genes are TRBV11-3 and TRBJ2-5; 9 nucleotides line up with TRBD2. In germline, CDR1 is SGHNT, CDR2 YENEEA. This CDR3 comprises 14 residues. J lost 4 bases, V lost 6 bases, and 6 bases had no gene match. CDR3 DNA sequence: TGTGCCAGCAGTGGCGGGGGGGCACGAGAGACCCAGTACTTC. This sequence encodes CASSGGGARETQYF.

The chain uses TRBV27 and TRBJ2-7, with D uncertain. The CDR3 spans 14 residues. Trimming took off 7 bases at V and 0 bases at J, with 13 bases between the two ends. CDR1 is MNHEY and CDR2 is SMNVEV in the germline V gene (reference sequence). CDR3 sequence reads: CASMGQTDSYEQYF. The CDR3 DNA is TGTGCCAGCATGGGCCAGACGGACTCCTACGAGCAGTACTTC.

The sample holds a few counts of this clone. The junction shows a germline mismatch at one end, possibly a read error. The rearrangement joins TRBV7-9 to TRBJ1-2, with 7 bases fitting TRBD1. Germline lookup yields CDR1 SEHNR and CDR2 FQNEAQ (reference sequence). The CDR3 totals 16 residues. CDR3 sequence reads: CSSSLQTGPPNYGYTF. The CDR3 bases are TGTTCCAGCAGCTTACAGACAGGGCCGCCTAACTATGGCTACACCTTC.

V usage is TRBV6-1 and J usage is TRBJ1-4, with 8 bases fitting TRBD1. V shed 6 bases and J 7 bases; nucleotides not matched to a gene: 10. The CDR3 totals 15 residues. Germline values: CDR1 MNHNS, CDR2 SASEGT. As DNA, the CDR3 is TGTGCCAGCAGGGGTTCAGGGGGCGCGGGTGAAAAACTGTTTTTT. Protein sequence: CASRGSGGAGEKLFF.

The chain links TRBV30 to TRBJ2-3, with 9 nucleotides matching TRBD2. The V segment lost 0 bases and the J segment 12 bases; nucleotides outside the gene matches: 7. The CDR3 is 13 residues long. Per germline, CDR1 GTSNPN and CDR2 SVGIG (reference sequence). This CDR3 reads CAWSVIGGGVQYF. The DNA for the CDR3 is TGTGCCTGGAGTGTGATTGGCGGGGGGGTCCAGTATTTT.

The CDR3 loop is CAISEGQGGAYNSPLHF. The CDR3 coding sequence is TGTGCCATCAGTGAGGGTCAGGGAGGGGCCTATAATTCACCCCTCCACTTT. The V call is TRBV10-3, the J call TRBJ1-6; D perhaps matches TRBD1 (5 bases). Trimming shortened V by 2 bases and J by 2 bases, and 13 bases separated the two germline ends. From germline, CDR1 is ENHRY and CDR2 SYGVKD. This CDR3 is built from 17 residues.

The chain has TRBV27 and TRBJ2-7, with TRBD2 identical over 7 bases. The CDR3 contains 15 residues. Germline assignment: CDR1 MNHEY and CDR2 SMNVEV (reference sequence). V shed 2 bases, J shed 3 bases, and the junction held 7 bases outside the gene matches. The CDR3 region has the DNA TGTGCCAGCAGTTTAGTGGGAGGGGTTTACTACGAGCAGTACTTC. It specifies CASSLVGGVYYEQYF.

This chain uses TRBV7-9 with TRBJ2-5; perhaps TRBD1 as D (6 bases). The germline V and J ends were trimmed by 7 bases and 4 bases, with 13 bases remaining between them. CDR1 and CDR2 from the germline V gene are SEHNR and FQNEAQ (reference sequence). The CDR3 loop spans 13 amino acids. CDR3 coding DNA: TGTGCCAGCACAGGGGTAGGGGGAGAGACCCAGTACTTC. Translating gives CASTGVGGETQYF.

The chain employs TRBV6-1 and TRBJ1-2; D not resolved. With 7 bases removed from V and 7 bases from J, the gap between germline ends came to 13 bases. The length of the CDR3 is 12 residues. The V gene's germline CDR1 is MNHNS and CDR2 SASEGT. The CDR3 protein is CASNPGKGGYTF. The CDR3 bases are TGTGCCAGCAATCCGGGAAAAGGTGGCTACACCTTC.

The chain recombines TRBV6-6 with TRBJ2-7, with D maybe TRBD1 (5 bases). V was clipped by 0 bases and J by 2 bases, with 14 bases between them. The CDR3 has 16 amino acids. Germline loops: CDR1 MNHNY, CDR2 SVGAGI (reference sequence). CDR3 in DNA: TGTGCCAGCAGTTACTCCGGGCAGGGCGGCGCCTACGAGCAGTACTTC. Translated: CASSYSGQGGAYEQYF.